This T cell receptor (beta chain) was found in a study of shared clonotypes between healthy human individuals. This clone was counted ten times or more. Repertoires were generated with immunoSEQ multiplex PCR, while TCRdb's copy carries only in-frame clones and drops some. The sample lists approximately 1.1 million clones; 75% to 85% were seen once. Germline CDR1 and CDR2: MRHNA and SNTAGT. Trimming pared 0 bases from V and 8 bases from J, leaving 7 bases between. The length of the CDR3 is 12 residues. The rearrangement joins TRBV6-4 to TRBJ1-2; D is uncertain. This TCR derives from a man between 18 and 35 years old in good health. Some clones in this sample may be carry-over from other donors' samples. Sequencing was performed on memory CD4+ T cells from PBMCs. Subset indicated: CD45RA-negative fraction. The DNA for the CDR3 is TGTGCCAGCAGTGACTCGACGGCGGGCTACACCTTC. Translation: CASSDSTAGYTF.